The clone carrying this T cell receptor beta chain has only one observation. The antigen is unknown. This specimen comes from a study of cytomegalovirus exposure and HLA in healthy donors. Findings and caveats of the study: Among TCR beta chains, those listed as cytomegalovirus-associated numbered fewer than 200.

Assay: immunoSEQ multiplex PCR; the TCRdb copy retains only in-frame clones and omits some. Found here are around 150,000 clones, 84% of them singletons; the top ten hold 10%. Germline V gives CDR1 LNHDA, CDR2 SQIVND (reference sequence). The V and J ends lost 7 bases and 7 bases, in that order; junction bases with no gene match: 21. This CDR3 region has 20 residues. J is TRBJ2-1 and V is TRBV19, with TRBD2 matching 14 bases. Sequencing was carried out using PBMCs. The clonotype comes from a man aged 30 to 45 in good health and CMV-seropositive. CDR3 sequence (DNA): TGTGCCAGTACTCAGACGACTAGCGGGAGGGCCGTGCCATCGTATAATGAGCAGTTCTTC. Translation: CASTQTTSGRAVPSYNEQFF.